Detailed here is one T cell receptor (beta chain). This could be a read error, since a much larger clone is one nucleotide away. As the CDR3 is not closed by the conserved phenylalanine or tryptophan, this likely results from a read error. Trimming pared 9 bases from V and 4 bases from J, leaving 9 bases between. Germline CDR1 is LNHDA and CDR2 is SQIVND (reference sequence). CDR3 length equals 12 residues. The data were obtained in a study of read filtering for tumor transcriptome and immune sequencing. Molecular barcoded adaptors covering alpha/delta and beta/gamma chains were used on approximately 440 ng RNA. TCRdb re-called the reads through MiXCR, storing one row per CDR3 protein. Among fewer than 50,000 distinct CDR3 sequences listed, roughly an eighth were seen once.

The sequence was obtained from a donor at least 40 years old with multiple myeloma. The sample taken for sequencing was a population of CD138-negative cells sorted from bone marrow. V usage is TRBV19 and J usage is TRBJ2-2, with unresolved D. The CDR3 DNA follows: TGTGCCAGCCTACGATTCACCGGGGAGCTGTTTTCT. Translated, it gives CASLRFTGELFS.